This entry lists 11 T cell receptor beta chains sequenced from one sample in a study of blood T cells in healthy people across ages. A second 7 to 11 cycle PCR used barcoded and J-beta primers. MiXCR was run by TCRdb on the 5' RACE reads, yielding one entry per CDR3 protein. The sample holds about 1,800,000 distinct CDR3 sequences, over 25% seen once. Sequencing used blood. The receptors here all came from a woman aged 25 to 45 in good health.

The chain links TRBV5-1 to TRBJ1-1; the match to TRBD1 covers 7 bases. After removal of 2 bases from V and 4 bases from J, the junction contained 2 bases not matched to a gene. Germline assignment: CDR1 SGHRS and CDR2 YFSETQ. The CDR3 length is 13 residues. CDR3 in amino acids: CASSFTGATEAFF. Written as DNA, the CDR3 is TGCGCCAGCAGCTTTACAGGGGCCACTGAAGCTTTCTTT.

This clonotype has just a few counts. The chain employs TRBV9 and TRBJ1-1; D possibly corresponds to TRBD1 (5 bases). The CDR3 extends over 16 amino acids. Germline loops: CDR1 SGDLS, CDR2 YYNGEE. V lost 2 bases and J 1 base, leaving 15 bases between the germline ends. This CDR3 is CASSVQISDTNTEAFF. The CDR3 coding sequence is TGTGCCAGCAGCGTCCAAATTTCGGACACGAACACTGAAGCTTTCTTT. Looking up the rest from reference TRBV9 and TRBJ1-1 gives the full variable domain: DSGVTQTPKHLITATGQRVTLRCSPRSGDLSVYWYQQSLDQGLQFLIQYYNGEERAKGNILERFSAQQFPDLHSELNLSSLELGDSALYFCASSVQISDTNTEAFFGQGTRLTVV.

This clonotype was seen a handful of times. This CDR3 is CSAPTTGDYGYTF. CDR3 DNA: TGCAGTGCTCCGACCACAGGGGACTATGGCTACACCTTC. The rearrangement joins TRBV20-1 to TRBJ1-2; 7 positions agree with TRBD1. The CDR3 has 13 residues. Trimming took 5 bases from V and 3 from J; bases not matched to a gene: 6. Per the germline V gene, CDR1 is DFQATT and CDR2 is SNEGSKA (reference sequence).

This clonotype appeared a few times. A much larger clone sits a single nucleotide away, making a read error possible. The chain recombines TRBV20-1 with TRBJ1-6; 9 nucleotides agree with TRBD1. Germline-derived CDR1 and CDR2 are DFQATT and SNEGSKA (reference sequence). The CDR3 is made up of 16 amino acids. DNA for the CDR3: TGCAGTGCTAGAGACTCGGGACAGGGAGGAAATTCACCCCGCCACTTT. It encodes CSARDSGQGGNSPRHF.

V and J are TRBV19 and TRBJ2-5; 7 nucleotides agree with TRBD2. Trimming at V came to 3 bases and at J to 5 bases, leaving 3 bases not matched to a gene. The CDR3 totals 13 residues. Per germline, CDR1 LNHDA and CDR2 SQIVND (reference sequence). The chain's CDR3 is CASSMGGFETQYF. For the CDR3, the DNA is TGTGCCAGTAGTATGGGAGGGTTCGAGACCCAGTACTTC.

The chain joins TRBV14 to TRBJ2-7; possible D gene TRBD1, 6 bases. V was shortened by 4 bases and J by 9 bases, with 19 bases between the two germline ends. Germline CDR1 reads SGHDN; CDR2 reads FVKESK. CDR3 length: 14 residues. DNA for the CDR3: TGTGCCAGCAGCCTCAACCTACAGGGACACGGGCAGTACTTC. Translation: CASSLNLQGHGQYF.

V and J are TRBV15 and TRBJ1-2; 7 nucleotides match TRBD1. The junction had 3 bases not matched to a gene; V was cut back by 1 base and J by 1 base. The CDR3 sequence is 15 residues long. Germline CDR1 and CDR2: LNHNV and YYDKDF (reference sequence). DNA for the CDR3: TGTGCCACCAGCAGAGGCCCAGGGGGTAACTATGGCTACACCTTC. Translation gives CATSRGPGGNYGYTF.

Details on this clonotype: A much larger clone differs from this one at a single base, so this may be a read error. The gene calls are TRBV4-3 and TRBJ2-7, with TRBD2 matching over 10 bases. The CDR3 runs to 17 residues. Germline CDR1 and CDR2: LGHNA and YSLEER. CDR3 sequence (DNA): TGCGCCAGCAGCCAAGTGGTAATAGCGGGAGGCGCCTACGGGCAGTACTTC. Amino acid sequence: CASSQVVIAGGAYGQYF.

The chain is built from TRBV28 and TRBJ1-5; D remains ambiguous. Trimming removed 7 bases at V and 5 bases at J, with 9 bases between. The CDR3 is 12 amino acids. The germline V gene encodes CDR1 MDHEN and CDR2 SYDVKM. The DNA for the CDR3 is TGTGCCAGCATAAGCGACCATCAGCCCCAGCATTTT. Protein product: CASISDHQPQHF. Combining the CDR3 with reference TRBV28 and TRBJ1-5 gives the whole variable domain DVKVTQSSRYLVKRTGEKVFLECVQDMDHENMFWYRQDPGLGLRLIYFSYDVKMKEKGDIPEGYSVSREKKERFSLILESASTNQTSMYLCASISDHQPQHFGDGTRLSIL.

DNA of the CDR3: TGTGCCAGCAGCCTCCTGGACGGGAGCTCCTACAATGAGCAGTTCTTC. This codes for CASSLLDGSSYNEQFF. This chain connects TRBV7-9 to TRBJ2-1; a possible D gene is TRBD2 (6 bases). The CDR3 sequence is 16 residues long. Germline V gives CDR1 SEHNR, CDR2 FQNEAQ (reference sequence). The V end was cut by 5 bases, the J end by 0 bases, with 14 bases between.

The chain joins TRBV25-1 to TRBJ2-3; 8 bases are shared with TRBD1. With V trimmed by 2 bases and J by 4 bases, 8 bases remained unmatched. CDR3 length: 16 residues. Germline values: CDR1 MGHDK, CDR2 SYGVNS. This chain's CDR3 is CASSEGSGGRADTQYF. The DNA for the CDR3 is TGTGCCAGCAGTGAAGGGTCAGGGGGCCGCGCAGATACGCAGTATTTT.